These T cell receptor beta chains were read from a single sample in a study of cytomegalovirus exposure and HLA in healthy donors. Some clones are missing from TCRdb's copy, which holds only in-frame ones; the method was immunoSEQ multiplex PCR. In the table there are some 170,000 clones, 75% of which are singletons. The sample taken for sequencing was PBMCs. The receptors come from a woman aged 45-59 years in good health and CMV-seropositive. Each CDR3 is given with its conserved first and last residue. A D gene is named only where the DNA matches it firmly. The size of a clone is reported for some rows only, either as once, few or many, or as a class for expanded clones.

V	size	J	D	DNA	CDR3
TRBV2	few	TRBJ2-1	.	TGTGCCAGCAGTGGGGAGAATGAGCAGTTCTTC	CASSGENEQFF
TRBV5-1	.	TRBJ1-3	.	TGCGCCAGCAGTTCCAACCCCGGGAAGACTGGAAACACCATATATTTT	CASSSNPGKTGNTIYF
TRBV9	.	TRBJ1-5	.	TGTGCCAGCAGCGTAGCTACAGGGAAAGACAATCAGCCCCAGCATTTT	CASSVATGKDNQPQHF
TRBV18	.	TRBJ1-2	.	TGTGCCAGCTCACCACTCCAGGCGGGGGCGGGTGGCGGCTACACCTTC	CASSPLQAGAGGGYTF
TRBV6-5	.	TRBJ2-1	TRBD2	TGTGCCAGCAGGTTGCGGGGGGGCAAGAATGAGCAGTTCTTC	CASRLRGGKNEQFF
TRBV10-2	few	TRBJ1-1	TRBD1	TGCGCCAGCAGTGAGAGTATGGACAGGGCATCTGAAGCTTTCTTT	CASSESMDRASEAFF
TRBV28	once	TRBJ1-2	.	TGTGCCAGCAGTTTCGAGCGCTATGGCTACACCTTC	CASSFERYGYTF
TRBV19	.	TRBJ2-1	TRBD1	TGTGCCAGTATGCAGACAGGGGGCTCGTTGAATGAGCAGTTCTTC	CASMQTGGSLNEQFF
TRBV5-4	.	TRBJ1-2	TRBD1	TGTGCCAGCAGTTGGGACAGCGGAAAGATGGGGGGCTACACCTTC	CASSWDSGKMGGYTF
TRBV19	few	TRBJ2-1	TRBD1	TGTGCCAGTAGGGACCGAGGGACAGGGAACAATGAGCAGTTCTTC	CASRDRGTGNNEQFF
TRBV5-1	.	TRBJ1-1	.	TGCGCCAGCAGGAGAACAGGGAATGGGAACACTGAAGCTTTCTTT	CASRRTGNGNTEAFF
TRBV2	.	TRBJ1-2	.	TGTGCCAGCAGTGTTGAGGGTTATGGCTACACCTTC	CASSVEGYGYTF
TRBV18	few	TRBJ1-2	.	TGTGCCAGCTCACGTACAACGGAGACCTATGGCTACACCTTC	CASSRTTETYGYTF
TRBV27	.	TRBJ1-1	.	TGTGCCAGCAGTACCCGTGGCGGGAAAACGCCTGAAGCTTTCTTT	CASSTRGGKTPEAFF
TRBV4-2	.	TRBJ1-1	.	TGTGCCAGCAGCCCGGGGGGGCACATGAACACTGAAGCTTTCTTT	CASSPGGHMNTEAFF
TRBV7-6	.	TRBJ1-2	.	TGTGCCAGCAGCTTAGGGCCAGGCGATGGCTACACCTTC	CASSLGPGDGYTF
TRBV6-1	.	TRBJ2-7	TRBD1	TGTGCCAGCAGTACAGGGACAGGGGATCCCTACGAGCAGTACTTC	CASSTGTGDPYEQYF
TRBV15	few	TRBJ1-1	.	TGTGCCACCAGCGGTTTTGACGGGGGGGTAGACACTGAAGCTTTCTTT	CATSGFDGGVDTEAFF
TRBV10-3	.	TRBJ1-1	TRBD1	TGTGCCATCAGTGAGTCGACAGGGGTCGGCACTGAAGCTTTCTTT	CAISESTGVGTEAFF
TRBV30	few	TRBJ2-1	.	TGTGCCTGGAGTGTAGGAGGATCCTACAATGAGCAGTTCTTC	CAWSVGGSYNEQFF
TRBV10-3	.	TRBJ2-2	.	TGTGCCATCAGTCGTCCCGATAAACGCGCCGGGGAGCTGTTTTTT	CAISRPDKRAGELFF
TRBV10-3	.	TRBJ2-7	TRBD2	TGTGCCATCGGGCGGGGGACCTACGAGCAGTACTTC	CAIGRGTYEQYF
TRBV7-3	.	TRBJ2-1	TRBD1	TGTGCCAGCAGCTTGGAAGCGGGACAGGGGATATTCAATGAGCAGTTCTTC	CASSLEAGQGIFNEQFF
TRBV11-2	.	TRBJ1-2	TRBD1	TGTGCCAGCAGCTCAGGGGGGTTTATAGGCTACACCTTC	CASSSGGFIGYTF
TRBV9	.	TRBJ1-6	.	TGTGCCAGCAGTCCCACGGGACTGGGAAATTCACCCCTCCACTTT	CASSPTGLGNSPLHF
TRBV5-6	.	TRBJ2-5	TRBD2	TGTGCCAGCAGCTACGGGGGGGGTGTTGAGACCCAGTACTTC	CASSYGGGVETQYF
TRBV19	.	TRBJ1-6	.	TGTGCCAGTAGTAAAGGGAGCTCCTATAATTCACCCCTCCACTTT	CASSKGSSYNSPLHF
TRBV5-1	.	TRBJ2-1	.	TGCGCCAGCAGCGGGGGGTGGAGGGCCTACAATGAGCAGTTCTTC	CASSGGWRAYNEQFF
TRBV30	.	TRBJ1-1	.	TGTGCCTGGTCGGGGACTTTACGAACAAAGAACACTGAAGCTTTCTTT	CAWSGTLRTKNTEAFF
TRBV29-1	.	TRBJ1-2	.	TGCAGCGTTGTGGTAGCCTGGGGCTACACCTTC	CSVVVAWGYTF
TRBV19	.	TRBJ2-7	.	TGTGCCAGTAGTTCCGGGACACGGTCCTACGAGCAGTACTTC	CASSSGTRSYEQYF
TRBV27	.	TRBJ1-1	.	TGTGCCAGCAGTTGGACCGACAGGAACACTGAAGCTTTCTTT	CASSWTDRNTEAFF